The clone carrying this T cell receptor (beta chain) was found once. These data are taken from a study of blood T cell repertoires in COVID-19. About the research overall: Acute-phase and convalescent COVID-19 samples originated in the United States, Italy and Spain. PBMCs, B-cell-depleted T cells, or T cells were the source of the cDNA or gDNA that made up the material.

As originally analysed: Nucleated cell counts were estimated from reference gene primer amplification. TCRdb's copy holds only in-frame clones and misses some; the assay was immunoSEQ multiplex PCR. D and trimming come from the DNA, and the V and J calls and clone size come from that table. The repertoire holds under 250,000 clones, with about 88% as singletons. Trimming at V came to 3 bases and at J to 8 bases, leaving 2 bases not matched to a gene. This CDR3 is 13 amino acids long. This rearrangement joins TRBV12-3 or TRBV12-4 to TRBJ1-2; 11 bases fit TRBD1. The TCR sequence derives from a woman in her 70s with active or convalescent COVID-19. Sequencing was performed on peripheral blood. This CDR3 is CASSFGTGGGYTF. Written as DNA, the CDR3 is TGTGCCAGCAGTTTTGGGACAGGGGGAGGCTACACCTTC.